Listed here are 2 T cell receptor beta chains from one sample, sequenced in a study of blood T cell repertoires in COVID-19 (dated by TCRdb to the early 2020s). The library was produced with the immunoSEQ multiplex PCR assay. TCRdb's version of the immuneACCESS table is confined to in-frame rearrangements and falls short of the full clone set. An unresolved V gene accounts for under half of the shortfall where checked; the remainder is of unknown origin. In all, the sample holds 30,000 to 50,000 clones, and approximately 85% of those were seen once. The biggest ten clones account for approximately 10% of the sample. Sequencing was performed on peripheral blood. These receptors were taken from a human donor in a cohort sampled during active COVID-19.

This clone has only a few counts. J is TRBJ1-1 and V is TRBV5-6; TRBD1 is a possible D gene (5 bases). V lost 4 bases, J lost 3 bases, and 16 bases lay in between. The CDR3 sequence is 15 residues long. Germline loops: CDR1 SGHDT, CDR2 YYEEEE. CDR3 sequence: CASSISGPGYTEAFF. DNA of the CDR3: TGTGCCAGCAGCATTAGCGGGCCAGGGTACACTGAAGCTTTCTTT.

The CDR3 sequence is CASSPTVSYGYTF. The CDR3 region has the DNA TGTGCCAGCAGTCCGACAGTCAGCTATGGCTACACCTTC. This sequence joins TRBV27 and TRBJ1-2; perhaps TRBD1 as D (5 bases). CDR3 length: 13 amino acids. The germline CDR1 and CDR2 sequences are MNHEY and SMNVEV (reference sequence). V lost 5 bases and J 4 bases, leaving 11 bases between the germline ends.